This T cell receptor (beta chain) was sequenced in a study of blood T cell repertoires in COVID-19. Study overall: Specimens from acute and convalescent COVID-19 originated in the United States, Italy and Spain. PBMCs, B-cell-depleted T cells, or T cells were the source of the cDNA or gDNA that made up the material.

In the source study's methods: How many nucleated cells were present was estimated from reference gene primer amplification. TCRdb's copy holds only in-frame clones and misses some; the assay was immunoSEQ multiplex PCR. The V and J calls and clone size come from that table; D and trimming were worked out from the DNA. This table holds approximately 97,000 clones, around 80% found once. This sequence originates from a man in his 60s with active or convalescent COVID-19. Sequencing was done on a sample of peripheral blood.

The CDR3 nucleotides are TGTGCCAGCAGAATAAAAGGGACTAGCGGGAGACCCGAGCAGTACTTC. As protein: CASRIKGTSGRPEQYF. The chain combines TRBV27 with TRBJ2-7; TRBD2 aligns across 14 bases. The junction had 10 bases not matched to a gene; V was cut back by 6 bases and J by 6 bases. Germline-derived CDR1 and CDR2 are MNHEY and SMNVEV (reference sequence). This CDR3 region has 16 residues.